This note documents a single T cell receptor (beta chain) sequence. The antigen is undetermined. Measured with immunoSEQ multiplex PCR; TCRdb has only the in-frame clones, and not every one. The sample holds fewer than 120,000 clones, about 90% seen once. The sample comes from a study of T cell responses to AZD1222 COVID-19 vaccine. The CDR3 contains 17 residues. Germline loops: CDR1 SGHDT, CDR2 YYEEEE. The V segment lost 1 base and the J segment 6 bases; nucleotides outside the gene matches: 10. Whole-study results and caveats: All repertoire sampling was performed exclusively after the peak T cell response. CD4 TCRs associated with vaccination spanned spike, dominating at 160-218 and 743-854.

The chain recombines TRBV5-6 with TRBJ2-3; 11 bases are a match to TRBD2. The TCR was taken from an adult in good health. Sample: peripheral blood, taken on day 0 of AZD1222 vaccination. In nucleotides, the CDR3 is TGTGCCAGCAGCTTGCAAGGTAGCGGGGGGGCATGGGATACGCAGTATTTT. It yields the protein CASSLQGSGGAWDTQYF.